This T cell receptor beta chain was retrieved from a study of T cells after yellow fever vaccination. The length of the CDR3 is 20 residues. The V gene's germline CDR1 is LGHDT and CDR2 YNNKEL (reference sequence). Trimming shortened V by 0 bases and J by 0 bases, and 21 bases separated the two germline ends. Study outcomes and limitations: From the bulk population, abundant clonotypes could contaminate and appear within FACS-sorted repertoires. In post-booster samples, most primary-vaccination clones reappeared (96% CD4, about 90% CD8). A small share of clonotypes appeared in both CD4 and CD8 compartments.

One entry per CDR3 protein, called by TCRdb with MiXCR from the 5' RACE reads. The data show a few hundred thousand distinct CDR3 sequences, less than 20% seen once. In regard to this clonotype: The antigen remains undetermined.

The TCR comes from a man aged 25-45 years who received the YFV17D yellow fever vaccine. Material: PBMCs, obtained 15 days after the yellow fever booster vaccination. The rearrangement uses TRBV3-1 and TRBJ2-1, with D perhaps given as TRBD1 or TRBD2 (6 bases each). The CDR3, as DNA: TGTGCCAGCAGCCAAGACCCCCTATGGGGGGCGATATCCTCCTACAATGAGCAGTTCTTC. This gives the protein CASSQDPLWGAISSYNEQFF.